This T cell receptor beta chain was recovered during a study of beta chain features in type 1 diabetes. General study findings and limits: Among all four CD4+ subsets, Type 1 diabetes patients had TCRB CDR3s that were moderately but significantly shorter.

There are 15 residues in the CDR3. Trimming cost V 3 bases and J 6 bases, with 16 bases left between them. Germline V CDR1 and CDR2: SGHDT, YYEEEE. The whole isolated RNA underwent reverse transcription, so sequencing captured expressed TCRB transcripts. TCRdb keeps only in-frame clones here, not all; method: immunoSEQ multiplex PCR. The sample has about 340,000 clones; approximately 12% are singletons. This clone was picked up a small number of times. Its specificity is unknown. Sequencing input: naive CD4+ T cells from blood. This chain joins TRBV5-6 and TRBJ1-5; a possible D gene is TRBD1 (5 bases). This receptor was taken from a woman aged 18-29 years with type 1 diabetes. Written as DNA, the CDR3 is TGTGCCAGCAGCTCGGAGGGGACGGGTAGTCAGCCCCAGCATTTT. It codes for CASSSEGTGSQPQHF.